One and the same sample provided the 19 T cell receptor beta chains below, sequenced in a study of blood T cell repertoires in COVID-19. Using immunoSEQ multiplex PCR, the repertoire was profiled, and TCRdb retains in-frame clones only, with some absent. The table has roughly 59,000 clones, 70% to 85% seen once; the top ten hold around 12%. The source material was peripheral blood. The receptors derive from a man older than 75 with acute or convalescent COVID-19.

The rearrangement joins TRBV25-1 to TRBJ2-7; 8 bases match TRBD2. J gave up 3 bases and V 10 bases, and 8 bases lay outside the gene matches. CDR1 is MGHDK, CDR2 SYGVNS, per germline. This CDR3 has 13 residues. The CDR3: CATSGSMGYEQYF. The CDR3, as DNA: TGTGCCACAAGCGGGAGTATGGGCTACGAGCAGTACTTC.

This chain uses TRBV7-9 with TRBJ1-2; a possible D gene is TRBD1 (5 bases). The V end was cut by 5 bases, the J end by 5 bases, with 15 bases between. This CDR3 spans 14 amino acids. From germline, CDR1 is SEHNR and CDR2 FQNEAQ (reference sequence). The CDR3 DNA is TGTGCCAGCAGCCAAGACAGCTCAAGATATGGCTACACCTTC. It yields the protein CASSQDSSRYGYTF.

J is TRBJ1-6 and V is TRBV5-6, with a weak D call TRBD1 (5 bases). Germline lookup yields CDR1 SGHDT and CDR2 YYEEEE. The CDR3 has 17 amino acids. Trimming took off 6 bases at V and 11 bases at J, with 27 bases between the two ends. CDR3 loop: CASTSVGSRALGAPLHF. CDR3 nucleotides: TGTGCCAGCACCTCCGTAGGGTCCAGGGCCTTAGGGGCACCCCTCCACTTT.

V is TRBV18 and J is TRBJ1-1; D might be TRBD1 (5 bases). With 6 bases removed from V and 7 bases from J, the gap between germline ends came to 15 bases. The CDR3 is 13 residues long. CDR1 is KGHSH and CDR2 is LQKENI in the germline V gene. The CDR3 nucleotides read TGTGCCAGCTCTGGAGGGGAGCATGGTGAAGCTTTCTTT. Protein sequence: CASSGGEHGEAFF. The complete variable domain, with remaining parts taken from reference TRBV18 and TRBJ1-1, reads NAGVMQNPRHLVRRRGQEARLRCSPMKGHSHVYWYRQLPEEGLKFMVYLQKENIIDESGMPKERFSAEFPKEGPSILRIQQVVRGDSAAYFCASSGGEHGEAFFGQGTRLTVV.

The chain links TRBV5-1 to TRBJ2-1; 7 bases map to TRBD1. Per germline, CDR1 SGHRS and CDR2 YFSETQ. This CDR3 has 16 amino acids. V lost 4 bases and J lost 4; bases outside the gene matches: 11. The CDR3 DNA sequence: TGCGCCAGCAGCCCCACTCCGGGACAGTCTTACAATGAGCAGTTCTTC. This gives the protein CASSPTPGQSYNEQFF.

CDR3 in DNA: TGTGCCAGCAGTTACTCGGGACAGGGGGGCCTCGAGCAGTACTTC. It translates to CASSYSGQGGLEQYF. The chain joins TRBV6-5 to TRBJ2-7; 11 nucleotides agree with TRBD1. The CDR3 totals 15 residues. CDR1 is MNHEY, CDR2 SVGAGI, per germline. V lost 0 bases and J lost 6; bases outside the gene matches: 4.

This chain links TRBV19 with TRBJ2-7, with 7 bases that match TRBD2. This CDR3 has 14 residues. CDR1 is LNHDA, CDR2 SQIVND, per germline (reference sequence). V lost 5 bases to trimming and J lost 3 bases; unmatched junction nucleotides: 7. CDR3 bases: TGTGCCAGTAGTCCATCCGCGGGAGACTACGAGCAGTACTTC. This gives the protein CASSPSAGDYEQYF.

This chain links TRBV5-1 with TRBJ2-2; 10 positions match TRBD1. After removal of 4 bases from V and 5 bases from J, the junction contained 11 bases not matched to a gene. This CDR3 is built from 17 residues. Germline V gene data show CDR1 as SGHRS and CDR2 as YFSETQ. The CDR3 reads CASSGTRTGGGTGELFF. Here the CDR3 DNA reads TGCGCCAGCAGCGGGACGCGGACAGGGGGAGGGACCGGGGAGCTGTTTTTT.

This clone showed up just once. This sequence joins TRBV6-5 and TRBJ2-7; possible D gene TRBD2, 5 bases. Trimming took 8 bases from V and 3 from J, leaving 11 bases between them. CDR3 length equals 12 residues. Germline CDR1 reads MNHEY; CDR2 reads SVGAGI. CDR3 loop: CASEGRYYEQYF. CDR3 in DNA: TGTGCCAGCGAGGGCAGATACTACGAGCAGTACTTC.

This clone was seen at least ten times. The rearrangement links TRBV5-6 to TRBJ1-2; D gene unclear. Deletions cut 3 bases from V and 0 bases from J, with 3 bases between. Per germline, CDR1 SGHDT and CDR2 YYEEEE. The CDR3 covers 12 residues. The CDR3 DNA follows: TGTGCCAGCAGCTACACTAACTATGGCTACACCTTC. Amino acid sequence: CASSYTNYGYTF.

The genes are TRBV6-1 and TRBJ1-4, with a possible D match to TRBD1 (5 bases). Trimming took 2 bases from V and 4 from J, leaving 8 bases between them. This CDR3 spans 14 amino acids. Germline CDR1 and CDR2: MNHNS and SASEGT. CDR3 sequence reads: CASSERGGNEKLFF. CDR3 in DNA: TGTGCCAGCAGTGAAAGGGGAGGTAATGAAAAACTGTTTTTT.

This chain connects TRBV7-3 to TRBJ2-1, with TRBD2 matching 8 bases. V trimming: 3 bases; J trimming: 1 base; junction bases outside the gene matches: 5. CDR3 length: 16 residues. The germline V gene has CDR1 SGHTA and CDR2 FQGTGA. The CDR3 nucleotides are TGTGCCAGCAGCTTTAGCGGGGAGCCTTCCTACAATGAGCAGTTCTTC. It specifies CASSFSGEPSYNEQFF.

CDR3 region: CASSLLTGVNEQYF. DNA of the CDR3: TGTGCCAGCAGCTTATTAACAGGGGTAAACGAGCAGTACTTC. This chain connects TRBV11-3 to TRBJ2-7; 7 nucleotides match TRBD1. CDR3 length: 14 amino acids. From germline, CDR1 is SGHNT and CDR2 YENEEA. J lost 5 bases, V lost 2 bases, and 6 bases had no gene match.

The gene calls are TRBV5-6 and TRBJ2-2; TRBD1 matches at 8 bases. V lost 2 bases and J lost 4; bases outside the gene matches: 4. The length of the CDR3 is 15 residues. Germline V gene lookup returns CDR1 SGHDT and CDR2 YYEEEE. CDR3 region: CASSFRDRSTGELFF. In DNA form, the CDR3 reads TGTGCCAGCAGCTTTCGGGACAGGAGCACCGGGGAGCTGTTTTTT.

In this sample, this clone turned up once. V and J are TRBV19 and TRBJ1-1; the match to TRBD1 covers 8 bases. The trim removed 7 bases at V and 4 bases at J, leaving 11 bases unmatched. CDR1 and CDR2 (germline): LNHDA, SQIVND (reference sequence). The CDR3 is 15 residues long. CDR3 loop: CASKDQGASGTEAFF. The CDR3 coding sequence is TGTGCCAGTAAGGATCAGGGGGCATCGGGCACTGAAGCTTTCTTT.

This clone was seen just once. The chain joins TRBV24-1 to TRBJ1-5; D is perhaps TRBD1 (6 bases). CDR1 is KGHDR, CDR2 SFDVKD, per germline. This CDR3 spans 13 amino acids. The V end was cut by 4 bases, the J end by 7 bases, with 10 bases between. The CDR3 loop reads CATSETGLQPQHF. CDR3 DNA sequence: TGTGCCACCAGTGAAACAGGGCTGCAGCCCCAGCATTTT.

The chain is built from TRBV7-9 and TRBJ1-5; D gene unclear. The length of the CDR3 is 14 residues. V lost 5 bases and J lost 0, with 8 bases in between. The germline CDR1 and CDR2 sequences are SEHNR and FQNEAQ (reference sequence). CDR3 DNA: TGTGCCAGCAGCCTTCCAGGTAGCAATCAGCCCCAGCATTTT. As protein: CASSLPGSNQPQHF.

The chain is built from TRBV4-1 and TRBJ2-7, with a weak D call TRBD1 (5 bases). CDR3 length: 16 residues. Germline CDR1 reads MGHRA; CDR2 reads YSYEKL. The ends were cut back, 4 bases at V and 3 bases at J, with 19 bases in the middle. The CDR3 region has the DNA TGCGCCAGCAGCCTCTCCGTAGGACATTCATACTACGAGCAGTACTTC. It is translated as CASSLSVGHSYYEQYF.

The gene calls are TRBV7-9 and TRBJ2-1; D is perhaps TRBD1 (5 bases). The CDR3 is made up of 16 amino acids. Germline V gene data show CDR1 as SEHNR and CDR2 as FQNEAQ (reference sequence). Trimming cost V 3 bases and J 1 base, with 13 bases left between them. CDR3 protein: CASSFDSFGSYNEQFF. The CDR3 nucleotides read TGTGCCAGCAGCTTTGACAGTTTTGGGTCCTACAATGAGCAGTTCTTC.